The clone carrying this T cell receptor beta chain was observed a handful of times. Its antigen is as yet unknown. As part of library construction, unique molecular identifiers were attached to individual cDNA molecules. One entry per CDR3 protein results from TCRdb running MiXCR on the 5' RACE reads. The table includes roughly 70,000 distinct CDR3 sequences, roughly 13% detected once. The CDR3 sequence is 11 residues long. V shed 5 bases and J shed 8 bases, with 9 bases lying between them. Germline V gene lookup returns CDR1 SGHTA and CDR2 FQGNSA. This sample stems from a study of early T cells in non-severe SARS-CoV-2 infection. As for the study in general: Sequencing of bulk RNA from unsorted whole blood was done, without chain pairing.

Points from the study as a whole: The study's VDJdb matching favored anti-spike CD8 responses and missed private and CD4 specificities.

The sample was whole blood. This TCR was recovered from an adult who was a healthcare worker with PCR-confirmed SARS-CoV-2 infection or an uninfected control (not recorded which). The chain combines TRBV7-2 with TRBJ1-1; D is ambiguous. The CDR3 DNA is TGTGCCAGCAGCCAGAGTCTCGAAGCTTTCTTT. It translates to CASSQSLEAFF.